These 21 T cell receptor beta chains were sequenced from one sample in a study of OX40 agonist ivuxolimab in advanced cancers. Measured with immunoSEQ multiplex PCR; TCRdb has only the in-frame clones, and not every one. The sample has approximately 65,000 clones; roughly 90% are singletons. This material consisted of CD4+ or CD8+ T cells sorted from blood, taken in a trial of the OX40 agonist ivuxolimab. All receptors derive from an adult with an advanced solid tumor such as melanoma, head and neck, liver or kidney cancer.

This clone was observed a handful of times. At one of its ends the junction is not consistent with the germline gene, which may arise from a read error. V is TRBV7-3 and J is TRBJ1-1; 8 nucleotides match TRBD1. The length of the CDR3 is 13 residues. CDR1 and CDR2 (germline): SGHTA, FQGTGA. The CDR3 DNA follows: TGTGCCAGCAGTTTAAAACAGGGGGCTGAAGCTTTCTTT. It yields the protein CASSLKQGAEAFF. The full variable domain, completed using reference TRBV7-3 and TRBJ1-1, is GAGVSQTPSNKVTEKGKYVELRCDPISGHTALYWYRQSLGQGPEFLIYFQGTGAADDSGLPNDRFFAVRPEGSVSTLKIQRTERGDSAVYLCASSLKQGAEAFFGQGTRLTVV.

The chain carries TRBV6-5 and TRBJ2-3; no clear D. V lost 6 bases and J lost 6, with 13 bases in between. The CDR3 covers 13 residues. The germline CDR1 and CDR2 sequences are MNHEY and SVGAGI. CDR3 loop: CASRPPVGDTQYF. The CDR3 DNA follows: TGTGCCAGCAGGCCTCCAGTAGGTGATACGCAGTATTTT.

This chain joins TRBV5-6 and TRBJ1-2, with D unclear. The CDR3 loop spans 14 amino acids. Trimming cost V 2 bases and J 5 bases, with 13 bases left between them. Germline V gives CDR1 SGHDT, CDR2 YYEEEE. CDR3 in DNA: TGTGCCAGCAGCTTACGGACCCCGTTTTATGGCTACACCTTC. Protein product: CASSLRTPFYGYTF.

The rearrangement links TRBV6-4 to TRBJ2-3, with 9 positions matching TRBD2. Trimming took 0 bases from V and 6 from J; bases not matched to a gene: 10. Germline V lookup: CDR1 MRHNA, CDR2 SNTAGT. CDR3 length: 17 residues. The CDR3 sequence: CASSDSYSGSSPDTQYF. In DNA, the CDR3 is TGTGCCAGCAGTGACTCCTATAGCGGGAGTTCCCCCGATACGCAGTATTTT.

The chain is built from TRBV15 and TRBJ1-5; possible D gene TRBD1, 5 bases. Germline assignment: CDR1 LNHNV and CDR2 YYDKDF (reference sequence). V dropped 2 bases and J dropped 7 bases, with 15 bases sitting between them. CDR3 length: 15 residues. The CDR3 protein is CATSRLGEVDQPQHF. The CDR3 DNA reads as TGTGCCACCAGCAGATTAGGGGAGGTGGACCAGCCCCAGCATTTT.

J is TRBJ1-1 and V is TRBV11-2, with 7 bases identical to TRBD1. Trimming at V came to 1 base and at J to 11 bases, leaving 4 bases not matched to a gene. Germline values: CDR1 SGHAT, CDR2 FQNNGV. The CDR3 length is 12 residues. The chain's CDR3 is CASSLVQGSAFF. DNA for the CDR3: TGTGCCAGCAGCTTAGTACAGGGGTCCGCTTTCTTT.

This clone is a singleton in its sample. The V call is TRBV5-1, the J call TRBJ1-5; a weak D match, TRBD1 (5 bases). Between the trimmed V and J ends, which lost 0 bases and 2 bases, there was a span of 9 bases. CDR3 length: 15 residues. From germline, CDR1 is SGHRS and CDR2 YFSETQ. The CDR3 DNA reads TGCGCCAGCAGCTTGGAAGGGGTGGGCAATCAGCCCCAGCATTTT. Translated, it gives CASSLEGVGNQPQHF.

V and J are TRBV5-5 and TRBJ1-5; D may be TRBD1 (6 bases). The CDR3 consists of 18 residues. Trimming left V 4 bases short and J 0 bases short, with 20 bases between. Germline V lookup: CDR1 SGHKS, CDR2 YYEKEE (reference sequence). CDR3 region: CASSRLVQGLYSNQPQHF. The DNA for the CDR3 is TGTGCCAGCAGCCGCTTAGTACAGGGCCTGTATAGCAATCAGCCCCAGCATTTT.

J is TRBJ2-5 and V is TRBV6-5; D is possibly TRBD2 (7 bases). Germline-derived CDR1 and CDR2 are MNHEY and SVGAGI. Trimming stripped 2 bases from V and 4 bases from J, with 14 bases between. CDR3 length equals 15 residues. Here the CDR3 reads CASSYHRGGGETQYF. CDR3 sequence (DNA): TGTGCCAGCAGTTACCACCGCGGGGGCGGAGAGACCCAGTACTTC.

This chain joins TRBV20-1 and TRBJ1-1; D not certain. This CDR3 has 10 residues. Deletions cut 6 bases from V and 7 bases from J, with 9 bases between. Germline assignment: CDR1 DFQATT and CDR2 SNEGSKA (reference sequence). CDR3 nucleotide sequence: TGCAGTGCGAGGACGGTTGAAGCTTTCTTT. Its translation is CSARTVEAFF.

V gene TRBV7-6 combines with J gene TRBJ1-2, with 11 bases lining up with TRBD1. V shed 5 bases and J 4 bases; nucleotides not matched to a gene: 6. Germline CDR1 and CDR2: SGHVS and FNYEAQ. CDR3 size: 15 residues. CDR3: CASSLGTGGIYGYTF. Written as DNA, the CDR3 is TGTGCCAGCAGCCTCGGGACAGGGGGTATCTATGGCTACACCTTC.

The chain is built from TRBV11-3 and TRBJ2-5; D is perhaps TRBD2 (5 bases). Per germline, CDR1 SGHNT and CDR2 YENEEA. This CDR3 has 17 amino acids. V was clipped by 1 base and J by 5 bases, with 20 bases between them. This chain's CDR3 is CASSLVISGRTRETQYF. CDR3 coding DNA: TGTGCCAGCAGCTTAGTTATTTCCGGGCGGACTCGTGAGACCCAGTACTTC.

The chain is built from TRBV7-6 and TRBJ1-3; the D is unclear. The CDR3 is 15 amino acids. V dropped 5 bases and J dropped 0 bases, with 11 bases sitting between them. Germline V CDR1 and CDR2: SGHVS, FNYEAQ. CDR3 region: CASSARSSSGNTIYF. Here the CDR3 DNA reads TGTGCCAGCAGCGCTCGTAGCAGCTCTGGAAACACCATATATTTT.

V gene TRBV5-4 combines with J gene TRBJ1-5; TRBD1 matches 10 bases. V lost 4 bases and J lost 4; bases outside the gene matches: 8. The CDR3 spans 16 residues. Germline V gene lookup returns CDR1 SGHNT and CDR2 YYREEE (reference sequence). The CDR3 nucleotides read TGTGCCAGCAGCGCCGACAGGGGGCTTGGGAATCAGCCCCAGCATTTT. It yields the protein CASSADRGLGNQPQHF.

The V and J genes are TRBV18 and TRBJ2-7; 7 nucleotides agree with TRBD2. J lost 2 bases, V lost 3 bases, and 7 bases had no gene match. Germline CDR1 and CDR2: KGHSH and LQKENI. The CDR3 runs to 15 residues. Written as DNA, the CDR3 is TGTGCCAGCTCACCCAGAAGCGGGATGCCCTACGAGCAGTACTTC. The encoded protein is CASSPRSGMPYEQYF.

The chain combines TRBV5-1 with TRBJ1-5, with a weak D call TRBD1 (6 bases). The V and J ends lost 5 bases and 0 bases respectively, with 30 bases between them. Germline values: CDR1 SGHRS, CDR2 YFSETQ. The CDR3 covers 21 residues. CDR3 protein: CASSRSSGVRAPQNSNQPQHF. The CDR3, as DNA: TGCGCCAGCAGTCGCTCCTCAGGGGTACGCGCCCCTCAAAATAGCAATCAGCCCCAGCATTTT.

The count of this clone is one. In DNA form, the CDR3 reads TGTGCCAGCAGCCCCAGAGCAGCAACTAATGAAAAACTGTTTTTT. Translation gives CASSPRAATNEKLFF. The chain couples TRBV11-3 to TRBJ1-4, with D unresolved. V shed 5 bases and J shed 0 bases, with 10 bases lying between them. The CDR3 is made up of 15 amino acids. Germline assignment: CDR1 SGHNT and CDR2 YENEEA.

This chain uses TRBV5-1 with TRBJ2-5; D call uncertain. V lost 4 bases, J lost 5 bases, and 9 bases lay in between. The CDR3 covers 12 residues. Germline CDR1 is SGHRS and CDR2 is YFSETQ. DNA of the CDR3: TGCGCCAGCAGCCCATCCGGGGAGACCCAGTACTTC. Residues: CASSPSGETQYF. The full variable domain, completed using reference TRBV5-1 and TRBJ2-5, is KAGVTQTPRYLIKTRGQQVTLSCSPISGHRSVSWYQQTPGQGLQFLFEYFSETQRNKGNFPGRFSGRQFSNSRSEMNVSTLELGDSALYLCASSPSGETQYFGPGTRLLVL.

CDR3 sequence reads: CAWSPMTSQPQHF. The CDR3 nucleotides read TGTGCCTGGAGTCCGATGACAAGTCAGCCCCAGCATTTT. The J gene is TRBJ1-5, the V gene TRBV30; D ambiguous. Germline lookup yields CDR1 GTSNPN and CDR2 SVGIG (reference sequence). V gave up 2 bases and J gave up 6 bases, with 11 bases separating them. The CDR3 is made up of 13 amino acids.

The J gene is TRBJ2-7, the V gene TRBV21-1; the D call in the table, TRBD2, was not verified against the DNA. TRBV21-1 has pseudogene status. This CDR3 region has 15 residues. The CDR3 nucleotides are TGTGCCAGCAGCAAAGACGGGAGGGCGTCCCACGAGCAGTACTTC. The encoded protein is CASSKDGRASHEQYF.

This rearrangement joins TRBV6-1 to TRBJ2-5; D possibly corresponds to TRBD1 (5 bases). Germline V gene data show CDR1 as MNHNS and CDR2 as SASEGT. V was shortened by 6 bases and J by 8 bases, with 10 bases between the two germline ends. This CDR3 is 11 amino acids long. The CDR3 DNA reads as TGTGCCAGCAGGGACACTTCTACCCAGTACTTC. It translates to CASRDTSTQYF.